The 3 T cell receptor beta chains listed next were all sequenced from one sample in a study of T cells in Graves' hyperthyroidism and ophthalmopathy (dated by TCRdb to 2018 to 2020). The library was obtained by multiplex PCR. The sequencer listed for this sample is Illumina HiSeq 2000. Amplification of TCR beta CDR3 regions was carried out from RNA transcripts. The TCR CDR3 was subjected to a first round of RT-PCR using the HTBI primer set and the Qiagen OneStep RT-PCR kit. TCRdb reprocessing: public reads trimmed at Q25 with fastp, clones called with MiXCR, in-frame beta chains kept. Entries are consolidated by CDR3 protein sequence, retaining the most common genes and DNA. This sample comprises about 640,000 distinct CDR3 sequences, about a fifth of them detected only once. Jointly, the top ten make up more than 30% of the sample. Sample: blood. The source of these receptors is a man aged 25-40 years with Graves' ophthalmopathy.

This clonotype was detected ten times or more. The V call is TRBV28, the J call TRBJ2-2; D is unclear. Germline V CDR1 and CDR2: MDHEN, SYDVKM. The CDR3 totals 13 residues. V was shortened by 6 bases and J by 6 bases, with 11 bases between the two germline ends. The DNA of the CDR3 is TGTGCCAGCAGGGACCCGTCCCCCGGGGAGCTGTTTTTT. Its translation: CASRDPSPGELFF. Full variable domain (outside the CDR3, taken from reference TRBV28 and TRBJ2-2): DVKVTQSSRYLVKRTGEKVFLECVQDMDHENMFWYRQDPGLGLRLIYFSYDVKMKEKGDIPEGYSVSREKKERFSLILESASTNQTSMYLCASRDPSPGELFFGEGSRLTVL.

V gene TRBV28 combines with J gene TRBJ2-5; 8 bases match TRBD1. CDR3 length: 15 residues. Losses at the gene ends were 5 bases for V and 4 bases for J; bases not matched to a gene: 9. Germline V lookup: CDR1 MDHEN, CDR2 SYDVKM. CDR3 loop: CASSPRTGLRETQYF. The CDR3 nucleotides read TGTGCCAGCAGTCCCCGGACAGGGCTAAGAGAGACCCAGTACTTC. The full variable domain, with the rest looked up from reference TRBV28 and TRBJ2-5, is DVKVTQSSRYLVKRTGEKVFLECVQDMDHENMFWYRQDPGLGLRLIYFSYDVKMKEKGDIPEGYSVSREKKERFSLILESASTNQTSMYLCASSPRTGLRETQYFGPGTRLLVL.

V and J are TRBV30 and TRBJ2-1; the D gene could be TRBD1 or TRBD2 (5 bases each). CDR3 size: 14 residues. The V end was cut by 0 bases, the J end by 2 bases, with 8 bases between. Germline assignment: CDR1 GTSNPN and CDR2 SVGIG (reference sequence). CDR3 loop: CAWSVPGPYNEQFF. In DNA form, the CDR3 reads TGTGCCTGGAGTGTACCGGGGCCCTACAATGAGCAGTTCTTC.